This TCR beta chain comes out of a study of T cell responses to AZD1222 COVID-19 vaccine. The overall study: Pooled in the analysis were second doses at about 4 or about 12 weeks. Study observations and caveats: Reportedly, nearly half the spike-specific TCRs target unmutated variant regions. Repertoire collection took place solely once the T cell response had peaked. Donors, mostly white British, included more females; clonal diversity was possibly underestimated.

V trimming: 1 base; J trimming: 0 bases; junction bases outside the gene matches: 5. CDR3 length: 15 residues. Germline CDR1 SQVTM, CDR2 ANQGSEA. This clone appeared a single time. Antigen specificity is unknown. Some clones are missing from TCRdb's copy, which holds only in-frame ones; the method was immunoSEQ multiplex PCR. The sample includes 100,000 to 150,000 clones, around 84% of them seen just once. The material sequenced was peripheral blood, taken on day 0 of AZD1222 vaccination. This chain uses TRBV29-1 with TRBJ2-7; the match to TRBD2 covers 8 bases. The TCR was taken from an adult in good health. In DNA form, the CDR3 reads TGCAGCGTTGAAGGGCCGGGACTAGACTCCTACGAGCAGTACTTC. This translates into CSVEGPGLDSYEQYF.